The clone carrying this T cell receptor (beta chain) has a handful of counts. Antigen unknown. The sample belongs to a study of cytomegalovirus exposure and HLA in healthy donors. The overall study: Most donors, more than 80% of around 400 genotyped, fell in the Caucasian-associated ancestry cluster. Whole-study findings and limits: Productive status was seen about 90% or about 30% of the time for most TCR beta V segments in an earlier analysis. Follow-up analysis later connected one missense variant in DCLRE1C with trimming of TCR beta V- and J-genes.

The PCR used 60 Vbeta and 13 Jbeta primers. Authors' data handling: Per a later analysis, the number of unique TCR beta chains was approximately 73 million, of which 9 million to 14 million were shared. Only in-frame clones appear in the TCRdb table, and some are missing; sequencing was by immunoSEQ multiplex PCR. The DNA was the basis for D and trimming; V, J and clone size are from that table. This table holds 150,000 or so clones, around 66% found once. CDR1 is SGHVS, CDR2 FNYEAQ, per germline. V lost 9 bases, J lost 5 bases, and 14 bases lay in between. The length of the CDR3 is 14 residues. The chain has TRBV7-6 and TRBJ1-6, with D perhaps matching TRBD1 (5 bases). The source material was PBMCs. This clonotype was obtained from a woman aged 25 to 39 in good health and CMV-seropositive. The CDR3 region is CASSVGGDNSPLHF. DNA of the CDR3: TGTGCCAGTTCAGTGGGAGGGGATAATTCACCCCTCCACTTT.